The 16 T cell receptor beta chains reported below all come from one sample, sequenced in a study of blood T cell repertoires in COVID-19. Repertoires were generated with immunoSEQ multiplex PCR, while TCRdb's copy carries only in-frame clones and drops some. The table shows fewer than 350,000 clones, with about nine tenths occurring only once. Sample: PBMCs or T cells enriched from blood (not recorded which). The receptors stem from a woman between 40 and 55 years old with acute COVID-19.

J is TRBJ2-1 and V is TRBV18; 13 nucleotides align to TRBD2. Germline CDR1 KGHSH, CDR2 LQKENI. V lost 2 bases and J lost 5; bases outside the gene matches: 3. The CDR3 totals 16 residues. CDR3 region: CASSPRTSGRNNEQFF. The CDR3 coding sequence is TGTGCCAGCTCACCAAGGACTAGCGGGAGAAACAATGAGCAGTTCTTC.

This chain joins TRBV4-3 and TRBJ2-5; perhaps TRBD2 as D (6 bases). This CDR3 spans 14 amino acids. Germline CDR1 reads LGHNA; CDR2 reads YSLEER. Trimming removed 1 base from V and 5 bases from J, with 11 bases in between. In DNA, the CDR3 is TGCGCCAGCAGCCAAGGGGGGGACGTGGAGACCCAGTACTTC. Residues: CASSQGGDVETQYF.

This chain joins TRBV20-1 and TRBJ1-5, with TRBD1 matching over 9 bases. The CDR3 loop spans 16 amino acids. The germline CDR1 and CDR2 sequences are DFQATT and SNEGSKA (reference sequence). V lost 3 bases and J lost 0; bases outside the gene matches: 6. CDR3 coding DNA: TGCAGTGCTAGTAGGGACAGGGTAGATAGCAATCAGCCCCAGCATTTT. Translation: CSASRDRVDSNQPQHF.

The chain combines TRBV5-6 with TRBJ2-5, with TRBD1 matching over 7 bases. Germline assignment: CDR1 SGHDT and CDR2 YYEEEE. V lost 3 bases, J lost 4 bases, and 9 bases stayed unmatched. This CDR3 is built from 15 residues. CDR3 in DNA: TGTGCCAGCAGCTACAGGGGATTGAGTCTAGAGACCCAGTACTTC. It codes for CASSYRGLSLETQYF.

In the case of this clone: Other DNA variants within this sample encode the same CDR3. The V gene is TRBV5-1, the J gene TRBJ1-1, with D perhaps matching TRBD1 (5 bases). The V and J ends lost 4 bases and 1 base respectively, with 11 bases between them. From germline, CDR1 is SGHRS and CDR2 YFSETQ. The CDR3 has 14 amino acids. The CDR3 coding sequence is TGCGCCAGCAGCCTCCGGGGGGGGAACACTGAAGCTTTCTTT. Translated: CASSLRGGNTEAFF.

J is TRBJ2-1 and V is TRBV7-9; TRBD2 agrees at 7 bases. CDR1 and CDR2 (germline): SEHNR, FQNEAQ (reference sequence). The CDR3 extends over 15 amino acids. The V and J ends lost 4 bases and 2 bases, in that order; junction bases with no gene match: 5. Here the CDR3 reads CASSSSGTTYNEQFF. CDR3 nucleotide sequence: TGTGCCAGCAGCTCTAGCGGAACAACCTACAATGAGCAGTTCTTC.

The chain couples TRBV4-1 to TRBJ2-5; weak D call: TRBD2 (7 bases). Trimming took 1 base from V and 4 from J, leaving 16 bases between them. Germline assignment: CDR1 MGHRA and CDR2 YSYEKL. This CDR3 has 16 amino acids. This CDR3 is CASSQGMVRGGETQYF. Here the CDR3 DNA reads TGCGCCAGCAGCCAAGGAATGGTTAGGGGGGGAGAGACCCAGTACTTC.

The chain uses TRBV11-2 and TRBJ2-3, with 8 bases aligning to TRBD2. Germline CDR1 is SGHAT and CDR2 is FQNNGV. V gave up 4 bases and J gave up 4 bases; unmatched junction bases: 7. The CDR3 is made up of 15 amino acids. The CDR3, as DNA: TGTGCCAGCAGCTCGCGGGGGACTAGATCAGATACGCAGTATTTT. Its protein product is CASSSRGTRSDTQYF.

V gene TRBV3-1 (or the pseudogene TRBV3-2) combines with J gene TRBJ1-1; tentatively, D is TRBD1 (5 bases). CDR1 and CDR2 (germline): LGHDT, YNNKEL (reference sequence). V lost 2 bases and J 11 bases, leaving 15 bases between the germline ends. The CDR3 contains 13 residues. CDR3 residues: CASSQPQARRAFF. DNA of the CDR3: TGTGCCAGCAGCCAACCACAGGCCCGAAGGGCTTTCTTT.

The J gene is TRBJ2-5, the V gene TRBV18, with 10 bases lining up with TRBD2. Germline V gene lookup returns CDR1 KGHSH and CDR2 LQKENI. The CDR3 has 15 residues. J lost 5 bases, V lost 3 bases, and 6 bases had no gene match. The CDR3 is CASSPSSGRYETQYF. CDR3 DNA: TGTGCCAGCTCACCTTCTAGCGGGAGATACGAGACCCAGTACTTC.

The rearrangement joins TRBV24-1 to TRBJ2-7, with TRBD2 matching 8 bases. The V gene end was trimmed by 3 bases and the J gene end by 6 bases; junction bases not matched to a gene: 12. CDR3 length: 16 residues. Germline-derived CDR1 and CDR2 are KGHDR and SFDVKD. In nucleotides, the CDR3 is TGTGCCACCAGTGATAGATCGGGGGGGCTTCGAGGCGAGCAGTACTTC. Amino acids: CATSDRSGGLRGEQYF.

The chain links TRBV18 to TRBJ2-5, with D possibly being TRBD1 (6 bases). Per germline, CDR1 KGHSH and CDR2 LQKENI. Trimming cost V 5 bases and J 5 bases, with 12 bases left between them. The length of the CDR3 is 13 residues. Written as DNA, the CDR3 is TGTGCCAGCTCAACACGACAGGCGGAGACCCAGTACTTC. It codes for CASSTRQAETQYF.

The rearrangement joins TRBV24-1 to TRBJ2-1, with a tentative D call TRBD1 (6 bases). The CDR3 loop spans 13 amino acids. Deletions cut 7 bases from V and 4 bases from J, with 10 bases between. CDR1 KGHDR and CDR2 SFDVKD come from the germline V gene. This CDR3 is CATSSDRYNEQFF. CDR3 nucleotides: TGTGCCACCAGCAGCGACAGGTACAATGAGCAGTTCTTC.

V is TRBV28 and J is TRBJ1-1, with D possibly matching TRBD1 (5 bases). The CDR3 totals 13 residues. Germline values: CDR1 MDHEN, CDR2 SYDVKM. The V end was cut by 10 bases, the J end by 0 bases, with 12 bases between. For the CDR3, the DNA is TGTGCCACCAGAGGGGTGTTGAACACTGAAGCTTTCTTT. Its translation: CATRGVLNTEAFF.

This clone was seen a single time. This chain uses TRBV11-2 with TRBJ1-5; the match to TRBD1 covers 9 bases. V shed 4 bases, J shed 6 bases, and the junction held 7 bases outside the gene matches. Per germline, CDR1 SGHAT and CDR2 FQNNGV. CDR3 length equals 15 residues. The CDR3 region has the DNA TGTGCCAGCAGCTCGGACAGGGGTGGTGGTCAGCCCCAGCATTTT. Residues: CASSSDRGGGQPQHF. The full variable domain, with the rest looked up from reference TRBV11-2 and TRBJ1-5, is EAGVAQSPRYKIIEKRQSVAFWCNPISGHATLYWYQQILGQGPKLLIQFQNNGVVDDSQLPKDRFSAERLKGVDSTLKIQPAKLEDSAVYLCASSSDRGGGQPQHFGDGTRLSIL.

The chain has TRBV12-3 or TRBV12-4 and TRBJ1-2; 7 nucleotides align to TRBD1. J gave up 5 bases and V 6 bases, and 6 bases lay outside the gene matches. The CDR3 has 13 amino acids. The CDR3 spells CASRWGQKYGYTF. Here the CDR3 DNA reads TGTGCCAGCAGGTGGGGACAGAAATATGGCTACACCTTC.